The present TCR beta chain was sequenced within a study of HIV-infected children after antiretroviral therapy interruption. A 3' RACE protocol on RNA, with unique molecular identifiers, produced the TCR library. Using its own MiXCR run on the 3' RACE reads, TCRdb lists one record per CDR3 protein. Among over 15,000 distinct CDR3 sequences listed, around 3.7% were seen once. The CDR3 totals 14 residues. Germline V gene lookup returns CDR1 MNHNY and CDR2 SVGAGI (reference sequence). Between the trimmed V and J ends, which lost 5 bases and 0 bases, there was a span of 5 bases. Noted treatment: PENTA 11 planned treatment interruption arm or continuous ART arm.

Sequencing was performed on CD45RA+ CD4+ T cells from PBMCs, taken from a donor given antiretroviral therapy, either interrupted or continuous. Subset given: naive CD4+ CD45RA+ CD45RO- T cells. V gene TRBV6-6 combines with J gene TRBJ2-6, with D possibly TRBD1 on 5 matching bases. The receptor comes from a child aged 2-17 years with HIV. CDR3 residues: CASSGASGANVLTF. The CDR3 DNA reads as TGTGCCAGCAGTGGGGCCTCTGGGGCCAACGTCCTGACTTTC.